What follows is one T cell receptor beta chain and its context. The data originate from a study of blood T cells in healthy people across ages. A second PCR, run for about 7 to 11 cycles, used a sample-barcoded 5' primer plus a J-beta primer mix. In TCRdb, the 5' RACE reads were re-called with MiXCR into one record per CDR3 protein. This sample yields under 2,000,000 distinct CDR3 sequences, of which around half are seen a single time; over 2% belongs to the top ten. The origin of this receptor is a woman aged 40 to 50 in good health. The sample taken for sequencing was blood.

CDR3 nucleotide sequence: TGTGCCACCAGCAGCCCACTAGCGGGGGCACCCTACAATGAGCAGTTCTTC. The encoded protein is CATSSPLAGAPYNEQFF. The rearrangement links TRBV15 to TRBJ2-1; 11 bases agree with TRBD2. In germline, CDR1 is LNHNV, CDR2 YYDKDF (reference sequence). V shed 3 bases and J 2 bases; nucleotides not matched to a gene: 6. The CDR3 is 17 amino acids.